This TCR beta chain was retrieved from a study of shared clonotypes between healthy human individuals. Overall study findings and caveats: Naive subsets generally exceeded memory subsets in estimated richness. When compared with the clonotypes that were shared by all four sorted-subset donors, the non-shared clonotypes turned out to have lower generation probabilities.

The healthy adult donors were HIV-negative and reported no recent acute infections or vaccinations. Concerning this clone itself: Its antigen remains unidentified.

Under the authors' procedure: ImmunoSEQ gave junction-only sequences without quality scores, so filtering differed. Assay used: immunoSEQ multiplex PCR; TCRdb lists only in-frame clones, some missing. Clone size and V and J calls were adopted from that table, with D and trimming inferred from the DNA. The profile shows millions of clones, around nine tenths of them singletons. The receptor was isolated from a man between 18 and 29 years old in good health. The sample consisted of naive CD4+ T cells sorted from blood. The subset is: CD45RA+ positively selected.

CDR3 sequence reads: CASSIPPLISGSGYNEQFF. CDR3 nucleotides: TGTGCCAGCAGCATTCCCCCCCTGATTAGCGGGAGCGGCTACAATGAGCAGTTCTTC. The J gene is TRBJ2-1, the V gene TRBV21-1; the DNA was not used to check the table's D call, TRBD2. TRBV21-1 is listed as a pseudogene. This CDR3 region has 19 residues.